This paragraph covers one T cell receptor (beta chain) sequence. A much larger clone lies one base from this, so it may be a read error. This sample is part of a study of blood T cells in healthy people across ages. This CDR3 spans 15 amino acids. Germline CDR1 is SGDLS and CDR2 is YYNGEE. A J-beta primer mix and a sample-barcoded 5' primer were used in a second PCR of about 6 to 12 cycles. In TCRdb, the 5' RACE reads were re-called with MiXCR into one record per CDR3 protein. Of approximately 850,000 distinct CDR3 sequences in the sample, under 45% were seen once. Input material: blood. The chain joins TRBV9 to TRBJ1-4; tentatively, D is TRBD1 (6 bases). The source of this sequence is a man aged 55 to 69 in good health. The CDR3 DNA reads TGTGCCGGCAGCGTAGGGGGGCAGACTAATGAAAAACTGTTTTTT. Protein sequence: CAGSVGGQTNEKLFF. The whole variable domain, remainder taken from reference TRBV9 and TRBJ1-4, is DSGVTQTPKHLITATGQRVTLRCSPRSGDLSVYWYQQSLDQGLQFLIQYYNGEERAKGNILERFSAQQFPDLHSELNLSSLELGDSALYFCAGSVGGQTNEKLFFGSGTQLSVL.